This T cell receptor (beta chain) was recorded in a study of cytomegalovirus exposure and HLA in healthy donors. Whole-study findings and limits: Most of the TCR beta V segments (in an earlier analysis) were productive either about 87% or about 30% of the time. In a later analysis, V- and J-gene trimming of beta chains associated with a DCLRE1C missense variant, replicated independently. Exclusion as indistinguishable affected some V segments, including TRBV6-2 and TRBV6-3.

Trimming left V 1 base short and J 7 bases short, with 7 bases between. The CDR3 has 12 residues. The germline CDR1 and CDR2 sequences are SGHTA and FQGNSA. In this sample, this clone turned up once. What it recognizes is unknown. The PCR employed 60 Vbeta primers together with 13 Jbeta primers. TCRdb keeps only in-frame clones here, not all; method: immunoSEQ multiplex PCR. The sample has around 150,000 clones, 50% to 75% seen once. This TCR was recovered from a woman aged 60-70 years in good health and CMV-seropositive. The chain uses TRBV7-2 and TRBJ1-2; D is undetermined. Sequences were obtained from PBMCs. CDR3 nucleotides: TGTGCCAGCAGCTTAGGGCTTTTTGGCTACACCTTC. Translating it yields CASSLGLFGYTF.